The source of this T cell receptor beta chain is a study of blood T cells in healthy people across ages. In its sample, this clonotype was seen once. A J-beta primer mix and a sample-barcoded 5' primer were used in a second PCR of about 7 to 12 cycles. Every molecule of cDNA carried a tag from a template-switch adaptor with 12 random nucleotides. TCRdb used MiXCR to reprocess the 5' RACE reads, holding one entry per CDR3 protein. The sample lists approximately 690,000 distinct CDR3 sequences; about 43% were seen once. The receptor comes from an elderly man in good health. Sample: blood.

The CDR3 DNA sequence: TGTGCCACCAGCCGGGGACTAGCGGGAGGCGAGCAGTACTTC. Encoded protein: CATSRGLAGGEQYF. The V and J genes are TRBV15 and TRBJ2-7; 15 bases map to TRBD2. V shed 5 bases and J 6 bases; nucleotides not matched to a gene: 2. CDR1 LNHNV and CDR2 YYDKDF come from the germline V gene (reference sequence). The CDR3 totals 14 residues.